The rows below give T cell receptor beta chains drawn from one sample of a study of T cell changes during pregnancy in multiple sclerosis. Method: immunoSEQ multiplex PCR; TCRdb's copy keeps in-frame clones and lacks some. The data contain 70,000 or so clones, approximately 92% of them singletons. Material: peripheral blood, obtained in the third trimester of pregnancy. The receptors derive from a female donor in good health, enrolled as a control in a pregnancy study. Each CDR3 is given with its conserved first and last residue. The D gene is left open where the match is weak. Clone size appears in some rows only: once, few, many, or a class for an expanded clone.

j_call: TRBJ2-5; v_call: TRBV4-3; d_call: .; clone_size: .; cdr3_aa: CASSRGRAPVKKETQYF
j_call: TRBJ2-5; v_call: TRBV7-8; d_call: .; clone_size: .; cdr3_aa: CASSLKSDIRPETQYF
j_call: TRBJ2-7; v_call: TRBV27; d_call: .; clone_size: .; cdr3_aa: CASTSRANEQYF
j_call: TRBJ2-5; v_call: TRBV30; d_call: .; clone_size: .; cdr3_aa: CAWRKQLAGEQYF
j_call: TRBJ2-7; v_call: TRBV4-1; d_call: .; clone_size: .; cdr3_aa: CASSQGGGPSYEQYF
j_call: TRBJ1-3; v_call: TRBV28; d_call: TRBD1; clone_size: once; cdr3_aa: CASSPLGGTVGSGNTIYF
j_call: TRBJ2-1; v_call: TRBV7-6; d_call: TRBD1; clone_size: .; cdr3_aa: CASSLRITDRVDNEQFF
j_call: TRBJ2-7; v_call: TRBV28; d_call: TRBD1; clone_size: .; cdr3_aa: CASSSGQGATYEQYF
j_call: TRBJ2-1; v_call: TRBV5-8; d_call: TRBD2; clone_size: .; cdr3_aa: CASSWRASGVRNEQFF
j_call: TRBJ2-3; v_call: TRBV5-1; d_call: .; clone_size: once; cdr3_aa: CASRVGGPITDTQYF
j_call: TRBJ1-4; v_call: TRBV27; d_call: .; clone_size: .; cdr3_aa: CASKSGGRPNEKLFF
j_call: TRBJ1-6; v_call: TRBV6-5; d_call: .; clone_size: .; cdr3_aa: CASGREGSPLHF
j_call: TRBJ2-7; v_call: TRBV5-1; d_call: TRBD2; clone_size: .; cdr3_aa: CASSLVAGASSYEQYF
j_call: TRBJ2-3; v_call: TRBV27; d_call: TRBD2; clone_size: .; cdr3_aa: CASSRGGRSTSTDTQYF
j_call: TRBJ2-3; v_call: TRBV5-4; d_call: .; clone_size: .; cdr3_aa: CASSLGLSSDTQYF
j_call: TRBJ1-2; v_call: TRBV10-3; d_call: .; clone_size: .; cdr3_aa: CAISDRAYGYTF
j_call: TRBJ1-2; v_call: TRBV19; d_call: TRBD1; clone_size: .; cdr3_aa: CASSLRQGTYGYTF
j_call: TRBJ2-5; v_call: TRBV6-5; d_call: .; clone_size: .; cdr3_aa: CASSYSGALQETQYF
j_call: TRBJ1-1; v_call: TRBV28; d_call: .; clone_size: .; cdr3_aa: CASSLGHRNTEAFF
j_call: TRBJ1-1; v_call: TRBV10-3; d_call: .; clone_size: .; cdr3_aa: CAISTGSNTEAFF
j_call: TRBJ2-2; v_call: TRBV28; d_call: TRBD1; clone_size: once; cdr3_aa: CASSSYGTGANTGELFF
j_call: TRBJ2-1; v_call: TRBV7-9; d_call: .; clone_size: .; cdr3_aa: CASSLAYGLQSSYNEQFF
j_call: TRBJ2-5; v_call: TRBV7-3; d_call: TRBD2; clone_size: .; cdr3_aa: CASSLGTSGGVETQYF
j_call: TRBJ2-7; v_call: TRBV6-1; d_call: TRBD2; clone_size: .; cdr3_aa: CASSAGGLKQYF
j_call: TRBJ2-2; v_call: TRBV18; d_call: TRBD2; clone_size: once; cdr3_aa: CASSPSRSGVNTGELFF
j_call: TRBJ2-2; v_call: TRBV7-2; d_call: .; clone_size: once; cdr3_aa: CASSYNSGGTGELFF
j_call: TRBJ1-4; v_call: TRBV18; d_call: .; clone_size: .; cdr3_aa: CASSPPGASEKLFF
j_call: TRBJ1-2; v_call: TRBV4-2; d_call: .; clone_size: few; cdr3_aa: CASSRIGTEGYTF
j_call: TRBJ2-3; v_call: TRBV5-1; d_call: TRBD2; clone_size: .; cdr3_aa: CASSLGLAGATDTQYF
j_call: TRBJ2-1; v_call: TRBV11-3; d_call: .; clone_size: few; cdr3_aa: CASSSFRPGTYNEQFF
j_call: TRBJ1-5; v_call: TRBV6-1; d_call: .; clone_size: .; cdr3_aa: CASSKERNQPQHF
j_call: TRBJ2-5; v_call: TRBV6-1; d_call: .; clone_size: .; cdr3_aa: CASDKGRVGQETQYF
j_call: TRBJ2-1; v_call: TRBV5-4; d_call: .; clone_size: .; cdr3_aa: CASTQAGSYNEQFF
j_call: TRBJ1-1; v_call: TRBV7-9; d_call: .; clone_size: once; cdr3_aa: CASSPQGNTEAFF
j_call: TRBJ2-4; v_call: TRBV7-9; d_call: TRBD2; clone_size: .; cdr3_aa: CASSPSSSAGMNIQYF
j_call: TRBJ2-1; v_call: TRBV19; d_call: .; clone_size: .; cdr3_aa: CASRGDYNEQFF
j_call: TRBJ1-2; v_call: TRBV5-1; d_call: TRBD1; clone_size: .; cdr3_aa: CASSSGQGLGGYTF
j_call: TRBJ2-1; v_call: TRBV4-2; d_call: TRBD2; clone_size: .; cdr3_aa: CASSLRGDNEQFF
j_call: TRBJ1-2; v_call: TRBV30; d_call: TRBD1; clone_size: .; cdr3_aa: CAWGQGARVYGYTF
j_call: TRBJ1-2; v_call: TRBV20-1; d_call: .; clone_size: once; cdr3_aa: CSAAQGFGYTF
j_call: TRBJ2-5; v_call: TRBV6-6; d_call: TRBD1; clone_size: .; cdr3_aa: CASSYSNRGWETQYF
j_call: TRBJ2-7; v_call: TRBV7-2; d_call: .; clone_size: few; cdr3_aa: CASSFIGGASSYEQYF
j_call: TRBJ2-1; v_call: TRBV18; d_call: .; clone_size: .; cdr3_aa: CASSPIEGSSYNEQFF
j_call: TRBJ1-1; v_call: TRBV7-3; d_call: TRBD1; clone_size: .; cdr3_aa: CASSSRGTAEAFF
j_call: TRBJ1-2; v_call: TRBV6-5; d_call: .; clone_size: .; cdr3_aa: CASRLGREPYGYTF
j_call: TRBJ1-2; v_call: TRBV20-1; d_call: .; clone_size: .; cdr3_aa: CSARDPQGYTF
j_call: TRBJ1-6; v_call: TRBV19; d_call: .; clone_size: .; cdr3_aa: CASSIDRGNSPLHF
j_call: TRBJ2-2; v_call: TRBV27; d_call: .; clone_size: .; cdr3_aa: CASSVQWPNRRPSTGELFF
j_call: TRBJ2-1; v_call: TRBV18; d_call: TRBD2; clone_size: once; cdr3_aa: CASSLTSGFGNEQFF
j_call: TRBJ1-2; v_call: TRBV30; d_call: TRBD1; clone_size: .; cdr3_aa: CAWSPGTGAYVRGYTF
j_call: TRBJ2-5; v_call: TRBV2; d_call: TRBD2; clone_size: .; cdr3_aa: CASSGGAGETQYF